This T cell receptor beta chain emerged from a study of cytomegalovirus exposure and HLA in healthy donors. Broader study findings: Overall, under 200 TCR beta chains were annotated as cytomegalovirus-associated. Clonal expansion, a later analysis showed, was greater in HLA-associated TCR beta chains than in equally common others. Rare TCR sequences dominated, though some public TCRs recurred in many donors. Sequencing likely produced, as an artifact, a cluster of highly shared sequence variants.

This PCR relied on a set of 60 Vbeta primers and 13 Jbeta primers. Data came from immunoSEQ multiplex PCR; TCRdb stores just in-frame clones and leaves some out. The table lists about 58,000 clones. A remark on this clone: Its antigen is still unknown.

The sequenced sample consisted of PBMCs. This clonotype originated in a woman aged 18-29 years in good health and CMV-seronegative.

As DNA, the CDR3 is TGTGCCACCCGAAGACCCTGGGACAGCAACGAGCAGTACTTC. Its protein product is CATRRPWDSNEQYF. This sequence joins TRBV6-5 and TRBJ2-7; 7 nucleotides line up with TRBD1. CDR3 length equals 14 residues. CDR1 is MNHEY, CDR2 SVGAGI, per germline. Germline trimming cut 10 bases from V and 5 bases from J; bases unmatched to any gene: 14.